The present entry profiles one TCR beta chain with its context. The antigen remains unidentified. The record originates from a study of cytomegalovirus exposure and HLA in healthy donors. Overall study context: An early release of data contained roughly 86 million unique TCRs, which came from HLA-typed donors.

The ends lost 5 bases at V and 6 bases at J; junction bases unmatched: 8. CDR1 and CDR2 (germline): SGHAT, FQNNGV. The CDR3 is 15 amino acids. Whole-study results and caveats: A later analysis found TCR association rates differed by HLA locus, highest for DRB1 and lowest for HLA-C. Sequencing depth across donors, presence/absence analyses assumed, was roughly uniform.

The primer mix had 60 Vbeta and 13 Jbeta primers. Only in-frame clones appear in the TCRdb table, and some are missing; sequencing was by immunoSEQ multiplex PCR. Altogether about 130,000 clones are present, 70% to 80% being singletons, with the ten largest covering roughly 1.5%. This TCR came from a female donor in good health and CMV-seronegative. Input material: PBMCs. This chain links TRBV11-2 with TRBJ2-7; 12 nucleotides line up with TRBD2. CDR3 residues: CASSPSGLAGGEQYF. The CDR3, as DNA: TGTGCCAGCAGCCCCTCGGGACTAGCGGGTGGCGAGCAGTACTTC.